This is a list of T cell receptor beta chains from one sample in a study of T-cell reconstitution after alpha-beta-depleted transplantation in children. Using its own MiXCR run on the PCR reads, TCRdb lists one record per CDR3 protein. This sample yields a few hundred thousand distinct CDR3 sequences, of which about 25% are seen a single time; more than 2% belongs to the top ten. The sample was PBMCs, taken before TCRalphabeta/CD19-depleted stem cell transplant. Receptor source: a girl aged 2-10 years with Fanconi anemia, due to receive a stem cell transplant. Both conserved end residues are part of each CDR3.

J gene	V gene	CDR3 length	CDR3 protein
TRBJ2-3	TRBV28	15	CASSAGQGELDTQYF
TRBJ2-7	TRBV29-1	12	CSVGDPTDEQYF
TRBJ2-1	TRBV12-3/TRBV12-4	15	CASRITGDSYNEQFF
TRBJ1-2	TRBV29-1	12	CSAVTGDYGYTF
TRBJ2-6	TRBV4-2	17	CASSPRSWGSGANVLTF
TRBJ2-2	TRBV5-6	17	CASSSMPQGWETGELFF
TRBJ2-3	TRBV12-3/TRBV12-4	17	CASSLKEGLAGTDTQYF
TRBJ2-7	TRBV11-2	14	CASSWAGQGSEQYF
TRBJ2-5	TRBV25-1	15	CASSEYQGLGETQYF
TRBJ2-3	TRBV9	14	CASSSGLVKDTQYF
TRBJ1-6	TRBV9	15	CASSPRDSAYSPLHF
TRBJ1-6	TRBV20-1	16	CSAPGTGNSYNSPLHF
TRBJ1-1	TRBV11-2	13	CASNRGGGTEAFF
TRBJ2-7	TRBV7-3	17	CASTYFEPGQNSYEQYF
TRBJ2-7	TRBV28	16	CASSPWNRVGDYEQYF
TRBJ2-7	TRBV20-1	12	CSASDSNGEQYF
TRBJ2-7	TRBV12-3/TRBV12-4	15	CASSLERSYSYEQYF
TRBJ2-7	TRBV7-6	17	CASSLGAGTGGTYEQYF
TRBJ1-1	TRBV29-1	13	CSVESGQGVEAFF
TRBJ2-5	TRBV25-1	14	CASSDLGREETQYF
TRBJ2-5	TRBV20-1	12	CSASPPRETQYF
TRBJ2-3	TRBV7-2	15	CASSSSGREVGTQYF
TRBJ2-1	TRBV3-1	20	CASSQDTLVASGRALDEQFF
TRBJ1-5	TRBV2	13	CASSGLSNQPQHF
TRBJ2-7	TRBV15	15	CATSSYRERDYEQYF
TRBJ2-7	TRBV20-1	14	CSARTGTGGGEQYF
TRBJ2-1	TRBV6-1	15	CASTRGDRAYNEQFF
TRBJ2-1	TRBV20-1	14	CSARDRPLDNEQFF
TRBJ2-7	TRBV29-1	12	CSGQFMGYEQYF
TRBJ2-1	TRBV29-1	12	CSVEAPNNEQFF
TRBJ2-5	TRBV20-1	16	CSARDLERGRVETQYF
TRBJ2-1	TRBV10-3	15	CAISKIEGGDNEQFF
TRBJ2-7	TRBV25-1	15	CASSVGRAGVYEQYF
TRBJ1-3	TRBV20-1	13	CSAQTGAGNTIYF
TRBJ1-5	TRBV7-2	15	CASSLTGGLNQPQHF
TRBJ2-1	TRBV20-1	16	CSASSLRQGMDNEQFF
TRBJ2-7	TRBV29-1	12	CSARGSTYEQYF
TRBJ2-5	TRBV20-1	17	CSARDLDLQGKEETQYF
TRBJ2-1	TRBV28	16	CASSFYGGRDYNEQFF
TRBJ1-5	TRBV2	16	CASSEAVTDFNQPQHF
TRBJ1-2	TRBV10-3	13	CAIMGTGIGGYTF
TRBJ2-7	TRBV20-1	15	CSAVTATLFTYEQYF
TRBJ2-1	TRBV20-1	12	CSARLAYNEQFF
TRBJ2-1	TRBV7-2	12	CASSPGLNEQFF
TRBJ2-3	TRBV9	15	CASSFLAGGADTQYF
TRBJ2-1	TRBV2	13	CASSPLSRNEQFF
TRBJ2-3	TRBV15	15	CATSPYREGTDTQYF
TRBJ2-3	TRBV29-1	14	CSAFGRTSTDTQYF
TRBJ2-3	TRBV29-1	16	CSVGPWGGAAVNAQYF
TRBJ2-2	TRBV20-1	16	CSAINRGLGSTGELFF
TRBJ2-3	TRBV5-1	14	CASSPYRSTDTQYF
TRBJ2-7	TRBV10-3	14	CAISAGRSSYEQYF
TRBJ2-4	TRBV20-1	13	CSARGLAKNIQYF
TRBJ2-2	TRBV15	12	CATSEFSGELFF
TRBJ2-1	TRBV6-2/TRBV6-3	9	CASKAGQFF